The rows below give T cell receptor beta chains drawn from one sample of a study of blood T cell repertoires in COVID-19. Assay: immunoSEQ multiplex PCR; the TCRdb copy retains only in-frame clones and omits some. The sample carries 300,000 to 350,000 clones, over 75% recorded once. The specimen was peripheral blood. The receptors derive from a woman aged 30 to 39 with COVID-19, enrolled during active disease. The CDR3 runs from the conserved cysteine through the conserved F or W. The D gene is left open where the match is weak. Some rows mark clone size as missing; the rest say once, few, many or name a class of expanded clone.

abundance,v_gene,d_gene,j_gene,CDR3aa,CDR3nt
.,TRBV19,TRBD2,TRBJ2-1,CASSIRPSGSNEQFF,TGTGCCAGTAGTATCAGGCCTAGCGGGAGTAATGAGCAGTTCTTC
.,TRBV14,TRBD1,TRBJ1-6,CASSQGRQGYSPLHF,TGTGCCAGCAGCCAAGGTCGACAGGGGTACTCACCCCTCCACTTT
.,TRBV18,TRBD1,TRBJ1-6,CASSSGTGRNLHF,TGTGCCAGCTCATCTGGGACAGGGAGGAACCTCCACTTT
.,TRBV3-1/TRBV3-2,.,TRBJ2-1,CASSQYRAPSHREQFF,TGTGCCAGCAGCCAGTACCGGGCCCCCTCGCACAGGGAGCAGTTCTTC
.,TRBV29-1,TRBD1,TRBJ1-2,CSVGQGLNYGYTF,TGCAGCGTTGGACAGGGCCTTAACTATGGCTACACCTTC
.,TRBV4-1,TRBD1,TRBJ1-5,CASRLRSTGEQPQHF,TGCGCCAGCAGACTCAGAAGTACAGGGGAACAGCCCCAGCATTTT
.,TRBV27,TRBD2,TRBJ2-3,CASTRTSGYTDTQYF,TGTGCCAGCACACGGACTAGCGGATATACAGATACGCAGTATTTT
.,TRBV25-1,TRBD2,TRBJ2-5,CAAGSGRAGETQYF,TGTGCCGCCGGTAGCGGGAGGGCGGGAGAGACCCAGTACTTC
.,TRBV18,TRBD1,TRBJ1-1,CASSPRTGHASNTEAFF,TGTGCCAGCTCACCTAGGACAGGTCATGCTTCGAACACTGAAGCTTTCTTT
.,TRBV4-3,.,TRBJ2-7,CASSQYYPVLYEQYF,TGCGCCAGCAGCCAATATTATCCGGTCCTCTACGAGCAGTACTTC
.,TRBV18,.,TRBJ2-5,CASSPSTGPQETQYF,TGTGCCAGCTCACCCTCGACAGGACCACAAGAGACCCAGTACTTC
.,TRBV30,.,TRBJ1-2,CAWSAGKSYGYTF,TGTGCCTGGAGTGCGGGAAAATCCTATGGCTACACCTTC
.,TRBV4-1,.,TRBJ2-7,CASSPKDTVRYEQYF,TGCGCCAGCAGCCCAAAGGACACCGTGAGATACGAGCAGTACTTC
once,TRBV4-1,TRBD1,TRBJ2-7,CASSQPGQGIYEQYF,TGCGCCAGCAGCCAACCGGGACAGGGGATCTACGAGCAGTACTTC
.,TRBV4-1,TRBD1,TRBJ1-2,CASSHRRQGSSYGYTF,TGCGCCAGCAGCCATCGTCGACAGGGTAGTAGCTATGGCTACACCTTC
.,TRBV6-5,TRBD1,TRBJ2-4,CASISGQGDIQYF,TGTGCCAGCATTTCGGGACAGGGGGACATTCAGTACTTC
.,TRBV10-3,TRBD1,TRBJ1-1,CAISETGYTEAFF,TGTGCCATCAGCGAGACAGGGTACACTGAAGCTTTCTTT